These 21 T cell receptor beta chains came from one sample sequenced in a study of T cell changes during pregnancy in multiple sclerosis. TCRdb's copy holds only in-frame clones and misses some; the assay was immunoSEQ multiplex PCR. The sample has about 44,000 clones, about 90% seen once. Sequencing was performed on CD4+ T cells from peripheral blood mononuclear cells, taken in the third trimester of pregnancy. The receptors come from a female donor with multiple sclerosis, enrolled in a pregnancy study.

The V gene is TRBV18, the J gene TRBJ1-4; D is perhaps TRBD1 (5 bases). The CDR3 is made up of 15 amino acids. The germline gives CDR1 KGHSH, CDR2 LQKENI. V shed 4 bases and J shed 5 bases, with 14 bases lying between them. CDR3 nucleotides: TGTGCCAGCTCACGGAGTCGGGACTCGAATGAAAAACTGTTTTTT. Translating gives CASSRSRDSNEKLFF.

V usage is TRBV10-3 and J usage is TRBJ2-7, with D hard to call. Looked up from germline, CDR1 is ENHRY and CDR2 is SYGVKD. V was pared by 5 bases and J by 5 bases, with 10 bases between. The CDR3 is 12 residues long. The CDR3 DNA reads TGTGCCATCAGTAGAAGAGGCGACGAGCAGTACTTC. Translation: CAISRRGDEQYF.

The V call is TRBV28, the J call TRBJ2-7; D not resolved. In germline, CDR1 is MDHEN, CDR2 SYDVKM. V lost 5 bases and J 0 bases, leaving 11 bases between the germline ends. CDR3 length: 14 residues. CDR3 sequence (DNA): TGTGCCAGCAGTCGAAGTTCGGGCTCCTACGAGCAGTACTTC. Encoded protein: CASSRSSGSYEQYF.

CDR3: CASWLTGISGNTIYF. In DNA form, the CDR3 reads TGTGCCAGCTGGCTTACGGGGATCTCTGGAAACACCATATATTTT. The chain carries TRBV6-1 and TRBJ1-3, with unresolved D. Germline assignment: CDR1 MNHNS and CDR2 SASEGT. The CDR3 consists of 15 residues. With 8 bases removed from V and 0 bases from J, the gap between germline ends came to 14 bases.

A few counts support this clone. The rearrangement joins TRBV28 to TRBJ2-7; TRBD2 aligns across 11 bases. The V gene's germline CDR1 is MDHEN and CDR2 SYDVKM. V was pared by 2 bases and J by 1 base, with 1 base of the junction left unmatched. The CDR3 extends over 15 amino acids. The CDR3 coding sequence is TGTGCCAGCAGTTTAGGGACTAGCGGATCCTACGAGCAGTACTTC. Its translation: CASSLGTSGSYEQYF.

The chain carries TRBV28 and TRBJ1-2; 9 nucleotides agree with TRBD1. Germline assignment: CDR1 MDHEN and CDR2 SYDVKM. V shed 7 bases, J shed 6 bases, and the junction held 15 bases outside the gene matches. CDR3 length: 16 amino acids. CDR3 DNA sequence: TGTGCCAGCACCACCGTCACAGGGGGCGGAAGTAATGGCTACACCTTC. It codes for CASTTVTGGGSNGYTF.

This clone was detected only once. The chain recombines TRBV29-1 with TRBJ2-7; TRBD2 aligns across 10 bases. With V trimmed by 7 bases and J by 4 bases, 1 base remained unmatched. In germline, CDR1 is SQVTM, CDR2 ANQGSEA. The length of the CDR3 is 11 residues. The CDR3 DNA reads as TGCAGCGCTAGCGGGAGTTACGAGCAGTACTTC. Amino acid sequence: CSASGSYEQYF.

The CDR3 bases are TGTGCCAGCAGCTTGCCGCGCGGTGAGCAGTTCTTC. This encodes CASSLPRGEQFF. The J gene is TRBJ2-1, the V gene TRBV7-9; unclear D gene. The germline CDR1 and CDR2 sequences are SEHNR and FQNEAQ (reference sequence). The CDR3 loop spans 12 amino acids. V was cut by 3 bases and J by 9 bases, with 9 bases left in between.

The chain has TRBV18 and TRBJ1-5; D gene unclear. The germline CDR1 and CDR2 sequences are KGHSH and LQKENI. The V and J ends lost 2 bases and 6 bases respectively, with 8 bases between them. This CDR3 contains 13 residues. CDR3 nucleotides: TGTGCCAGCTCACCAGGGAGATCTCAGCCCCAGCATTTT. Translating gives CASSPGRSQPQHF. The complete variable domain, with remaining parts taken from reference TRBV18 and TRBJ1-5, reads NAGVMQNPRHLVRRRGQEARLRCSPMKGHSHVYWYRQLPEEGLKFMVYLQKENIIDESGMPKERFSAEFPKEGPSILRIQQVVRGDSAAYFCASSPGRSQPQHFGDGTRLSIL.

The chain joins TRBV30 to TRBJ2-5; 13 nucleotides line up with TRBD2. Germline CDR1 reads GTSNPN; CDR2 reads SVGIG (reference sequence). This CDR3 is built from 15 residues. J lost 4 bases, V lost 3 bases, and 5 bases had no gene match. The CDR3 region has the DNA TGTGCCTGGAGCCCGGGACTAGCGGGGTCAGAGACCCAGTACTTC. Translation gives CAWSPGLAGSETQYF.

The chain uses TRBV6-1 and TRBJ2-3, with a possible D match to TRBD2 (5 bases). The V and J ends lost 5 bases and 8 bases respectively, with 11 bases between them. This CDR3 has 12 amino acids. Germline V gene sequence: CDR1 MNHNS, CDR2 SASEGT. The CDR3 is CASSPIGVTQYF. Here the CDR3 DNA reads TGTGCCAGCAGTCCAATCGGGGTTACGCAGTATTTT.

With regard to this clone: This sample includes further DNA sequences coding for the same CDR3. This chain connects TRBV28 to TRBJ2-1; D not certain. The CDR3 covers 11 residues. Germline lookup yields CDR1 MDHEN and CDR2 SYDVKM. Between the trimmed V and J ends, which lost 2 bases and 9 bases, there was a span of 5 bases. The CDR3 nucleotides are TGTGCCAGCAGTTTACGGAGTGAGCAGTTCTTC. Translation gives CASSLRSEQFF. Using reference TRBV28 and TRBJ2-1 for the parts outside the CDR3, the full variable domain is DVKVTQSSRYLVKRTGEKVFLECVQDMDHENMFWYRQDPGLGLRLIYFSYDVKMKEKGDIPEGYSVSREKKERFSLILESASTNQTSMYLCASSLRSEQFFGPGTRLTVL.

This chain connects TRBV11-2 to TRBJ2-5, with a possible D match to TRBD2 (6 bases). The germline V gene has CDR1 SGHAT and CDR2 FQNNGV. Trimming shortened V by 1 base and J by 1 base, and 22 bases separated the two germline ends. The CDR3 extends over 19 amino acids. The CDR3 region has the DNA TGTGCCAGCAGCTTAGTGGGAAGGCGGGGAGCACCACCCCAAGAGACCCAGTACTTC. Protein sequence: CASSLVGRRGAPPQETQYF.

The rearrangement links TRBV4-3 to TRBJ2-7; D not certain. Trimming removed 0 bases at V and 0 bases at J, with 6 bases between. The CDR3 has 14 amino acids. The germline CDR1 and CDR2 sequences are LGHNA and YSLEER. The DNA for the CDR3 is TGCGCCAGCAGCCAAGATGTCGTCTCCTACGAGCAGTACTTC. It codes for CASSQDVVSYEQYF.

This chain connects TRBV4-3 to TRBJ2-2; TRBD2 might be the D (7 bases). Trimming stripped 0 bases from V and 3 bases from J, with 14 bases between. Per the germline V gene, CDR1 is LGHNA and CDR2 is YSLEER. CDR3 length: 17 residues. This CDR3 is CASSQDGGGGHTGELFF. CDR3 sequence (DNA): TGCGCCAGCAGCCAAGACGGAGGGGGAGGGCACACCGGGGAGCTGTTTTTT.

The chain recombines TRBV30 with TRBJ2-5; TRBD1 agrees at 9 bases. Germline-derived CDR1 and CDR2 are GTSNPN and SVGIG (reference sequence). Trimming at V came to 2 bases and at J to 3 bases, leaving 4 bases not matched to a gene. CDR3 length equals 14 residues. The CDR3 DNA reads TGTGCCTGGAGTAGGGGACAGGGAAAAGAGACCCAGTACTTC. Translation gives CAWSRGQGKETQYF.

This clone was found once. The chain carries TRBV5-1 and TRBJ2-5; no definite D call. The V gene lost 7 bases and the J gene lost 5 bases, with 12 bases spanning the gap. Per germline, CDR1 SGHRS and CDR2 YFSETQ. The CDR3 length is 12 residues. The CDR3: CASFRVKETQYF. The CDR3 coding sequence is TGCGCCAGCTTTAGAGTAAAGGAGACCCAGTACTTC. Complete variable domain (other parts from reference TRBV5-1 and TRBJ2-5): KAGVTQTPRYLIKTRGQQVTLSCSPISGHRSVSWYQQTPGQGLQFLFEYFSETQRNKGNFPGRFSGRQFSNSRSEMNVSTLELGDSALYLCASFRVKETQYFGPGTRLLVL.

This clone came up once. V and J are TRBV13 and TRBJ1-3, with 7 bases aligning to TRBD1. Germline V gene sequence: CDR1 PRHDT, CDR2 FYEKMQ (reference sequence). The V segment lost 5 bases and the J segment 0 bases; nucleotides outside the gene matches: 4. The CDR3 spans 15 residues. The CDR3: CASSPAGGSGNTIYF. The CDR3 DNA is TGTGCCAGCAGCCCGGCAGGGGGCTCTGGAAACACCATATATTTT.

This chain uses TRBV30 with TRBJ1-1; D is ambiguous. V lost 4 bases and J 7 bases, leaving 7 bases between the germline ends. The CDR3 loop spans 10 amino acids. Germline V gene data show CDR1 as GTSNPN and CDR2 as SVGIG (reference sequence). The CDR3 protein is CAWIQIEAFF. The CDR3 DNA follows: TGTGCCTGGATTCAGATTGAAGCTTTCTTT.

The rearrangement joins TRBV5-4 to TRBJ2-3, with 11 bases fitting TRBD2. The CDR3 is 16 residues long. Per germline, CDR1 SGHNT and CDR2 YYREEE (reference sequence). The trim removed 3 bases at V and 1 base at J, leaving 4 bases unmatched. CDR3 region: CASSSGTSGRTDTQYF. CDR3 nucleotides: TGTGCCAGCAGCTCGGGGACTAGCGGACGCACAGATACGCAGTATTTT.

The V gene is TRBV5-5, the J gene TRBJ1-5, with 7 bases lining up with TRBD1. The CDR3 totals 14 residues. Trimming cost V 4 bases and J 6 bases; bases outside gene matches: 7. Germline CDR1 and CDR2: SGHKS and YYEKEE (reference sequence). The CDR3, as DNA: TGTGCCAGCAGCCTCTACAGGGGAGGTCAGCCCCAGCATTTT. Its translation: CASSLYRGGQPQHF.